The 22 T cell receptor beta chains reported below all come from one sample, sequenced in a study of low-dose radiotherapy and immunotherapy resistance in tumors. Primers used for first-strand cDNA, a TRAV- and TRBV-specific set, covered both alpha and beta chains. Amplification of TCRs used a constant-region primer and V-primer adapter for roughly 20 PCR cycles. MiXCR, run by TCRdb on the reads, gives a single entry per CDR3 protein. The table has 85,000 to 95,000 distinct CDR3 sequences, 20% to 25% seen once; the top ten hold 9.5% to 15%. Regarding time point: after trial treatment. Treatment denoted: LDRT plus nivolumab, ipilimumab, low-dose cyclophosphamide and aspirin (RACIN trial). The material sequenced was PBMCs, taken after low-dose radiotherapy plus immunotherapy. The receptor set was obtained from a female donor with ovarian cancer.

This clonotype was seen ten or more times. This chain links TRBV19 with TRBJ2-5, with 7 bases identical to TRBD1. The V gene's germline CDR1 is LNHDA and CDR2 SQIVND (reference sequence). V lost 5 bases and J lost 7; bases outside the gene matches: 10. The CDR3 has 14 amino acids. Written as DNA, the CDR3 is TGTGCCAGTAGTCCTCGGACAGGCCCAGGGACCCAGTACTTC. The encoded protein is CASSPRTGPGTQYF.

This clonotype was observed at least ten times. The chain couples TRBV12-3 or TRBV12-4 to TRBJ2-2; the D gene is possibly TRBD1 (5 bases). Trimming removed 6 bases at V and 3 bases at J, with 14 bases between. This CDR3 is 15 amino acids long. This CDR3 is CASRGPPPDTGELFF. The DNA of the CDR3 is TGTGCCAGCAGGGGGCCCCCCCCGGACACCGGGGAGCTGTTTTTT.

This chain joins TRBV28 and TRBJ2-7, with a tentative D call TRBD2 (6 bases). The V and J ends lost 3 bases and 5 bases respectively, with 17 bases between them. The CDR3 has 15 amino acids. CDR1 and CDR2 (germline): MDHEN, SYDVKM. DNA of the CDR3: TGTGCCAGCAGTTTCAAACCCCCAGGCGGGGACGAGCAGTACTTC. Its protein is CASSFKPPGGDEQYF.

This clonotype was found many times. J is TRBJ1-6 and V is TRBV4-1; the D gene is possibly TRBD1 (5 bases). CDR1 and CDR2 from the germline V gene are MGHRA and YSYEKL. CDR3 length: 16 residues. The germline V and J ends were trimmed by 4 bases and 7 bases, with 17 bases remaining between them. The CDR3 region is CASSPLGASNNSPLHF. The CDR3 DNA follows: TGCGCCAGCAGCCCACTCGGGGCCTCAAACAATTCACCCCTCCACTTT.

The sample holds many counts of this clonotype. This rearrangement joins TRBV7-9 to TRBJ1-5; D is unresolved. V gave up 4 bases and J gave up 3 bases, with 7 bases separating them. This CDR3 comprises 13 residues. From germline, CDR1 is SEHNR and CDR2 FQNEAQ (reference sequence). The CDR3 loop is CASSSNPNQPQHF. CDR3 nucleotide sequence: TGTGCCAGCAGCTCGAACCCCAATCAGCCCCAGCATTTT.

There are many counts of this clonotype. The J gene is TRBJ1-2, the V gene TRBV12-3 or TRBV12-4; D ambiguous. V lost 2 bases and J lost 6, with 1 base in between. The CDR3 has 10 residues. The CDR3 loop reads CASSLHGYTF. Written as DNA, the CDR3 is TGTGCCAGCAGTTTACATGGCTACACCTTC.

This clonotype appeared many times. The gene calls are TRBV20-1 and TRBJ2-7; 8 bases fit TRBD1. The length of the CDR3 is 15 residues. Germline V gives CDR1 DFQATT, CDR2 SNEGSKA (reference sequence). J gave up 7 bases and V 0 bases, and 11 bases lay outside the gene matches. The CDR3, as DNA: TGCAGTGCTAGAGATCTCACCAGGGGGCTGTCGGAGCAGTACTTC. This translates into CSARDLTRGLSEQYF.

This clonotype came up many times. V is TRBV7-6 and J is TRBJ1-5; the D is unclear. Germline V lookup: CDR1 SGHVS, CDR2 FNYEAQ. V dropped 0 bases and J dropped 6 bases, with 18 bases sitting between them. The CDR3 extends over 17 amino acids. The CDR3 coding sequence is TGTGCCAGCAGCTTAGCGGCCGGGGTAACGGCCGGTCAGCCCCAGCATTTT. Protein sequence: CASSLAAGVTAGQPQHF.

At least ten counts were recorded for this clonotype. This chain joins TRBV29-1 and TRBJ2-5, with TRBD2 matching 13 bases. Germline V gene data show CDR1 as SQVTM and CDR2 as ANQGSEA. CDR3 size: 14 residues. Losses at the gene ends were 7 bases for V and 5 bases for J; bases not matched to a gene: 7. The CDR3 DNA is TGCAGCGCCGGACTAGCGGGAGAGGGGGAGACCCAGTACTTC. It is translated as CSAGLAGEGETQYF.

This clonotype has ten or more counts. This chain links TRBV27 with TRBJ2-2, with 11 bases fitting TRBD2. The CDR3 sequence is 16 residues long. Germline trimming cut 2 bases from V and 8 bases from J; bases unmatched to any gene: 7. Germline lookup yields CDR1 MNHEY and CDR2 SMNVEV (reference sequence). The CDR3 sequence: CASSLLAGGPRGELFF. CDR3 nucleotide sequence: TGTGCCAGCAGTTTACTAGCGGGAGGCCCCAGGGGGGAGCTGTTTTTT.

This clonotype was counted ten times or more. The rearrangement joins TRBV11-3 to TRBJ2-5; tentatively, D is TRBD1 or TRBD2 (5 bases each). Per germline, CDR1 SGHNT and CDR2 YENEEA. V was cut by 2 bases and J by 5 bases, with 15 bases left in between. The CDR3 covers 15 residues. The CDR3 nucleotides are TGTGCCAGCAGCTTATCTGGGGGAGATGCGGAGACCCAGTACTTC. Translation: CASSLSGGDAETQYF.

V and J are TRBV29-1 and TRBJ1-5; D possibly corresponds to TRBD1 (5 bases). The length of the CDR3 is 13 residues. The germline V gene has CDR1 SQVTM and CDR2 ANQGSEA. Trimming took off 6 bases at V and 7 bases at J, with 16 bases between the two ends. CDR3 residues: CSVARGNGQPQHF. CDR3 nucleotides: TGCAGCGTGGCGCGGGGGAATGGACAGCCCCAGCATTTT.

Many counts were recorded for this clonotype. The chain joins TRBV5-1 to TRBJ2-1; TRBD2 is a possible D gene (5 bases). Trimming removed 0 bases at V and 10 bases at J, with 11 bases between. Looked up from germline, CDR1 is SGHRS and CDR2 is YFSETQ. The length of the CDR3 is 13 residues. The CDR3 DNA follows: TGCGCCAGCAGCTTGGATGGGTCGGGGGAGCAGTTCTTC. Protein product: CASSLDGSGEQFF.

In the case of this clonotype: A read error is the likely source, as a far larger clone sits one nucleotide away. This rearrangement joins TRBV5-1 to TRBJ2-1; tentatively, D is TRBD1 or TRBD2 (5 bases each). From germline, CDR1 is SGHRS and CDR2 YFSETQ. Trimming took off 0 bases at V and 10 bases at J, with 20 bases between the two ends. CDR3 length: 16 residues. The CDR3 is CASSLGGRGSSYEQFF. DNA for the CDR3: TGCGCCAGCAGCTTGGGGGGCCGGGGATCCTCCTACGAGCAGTTCTTC.

With respect to this clonotype: This likely traces to a read error, being one base from a far larger clone. The J gene is TRBJ2-1, the V gene TRBV6-2 or TRBV6-3; perhaps TRBD2 as D (6 bases). The CDR3 is made up of 14 amino acids. V was shortened by 5 bases and J by 10 bases, with 18 bases between the two germline ends. Germline V gene lookup returns CDR1 MNHEY and CDR2 SVGEGT. CDR3 nucleotides: TGTGCCAGCAGTGAACTGGGAGGAACCTACGAGCAGTTCTTC. Translation gives CASSELGGTYEQFF.

This clonotype has at least ten counts. This chain links TRBV7-2 with TRBJ2-2; a possible D gene is TRBD1 (5 bases). In germline, CDR1 is SGHTA, CDR2 FQGNSA. The CDR3 has 17 amino acids. The V end was cut by 7 bases, the J end by 6 bases, with 24 bases between. The CDR3 loop is CASIPTRAQGISGELFF. The DNA of the CDR3 is TGTGCCAGCATCCCCACAAGGGCTCAGGGAATATCCGGGGAGCTGTTTTTT.

The chain's CDR3 is CSARGDGSLANEQFF. The CDR3 DNA follows: TGCAGTGCCAGGGGGGACGGGAGTCTGGCCAATGAGCAGTTCTTC. J is TRBJ2-1 and V is TRBV20-1, with a tentative D call TRBD1 (7 bases). Germline CDR1 is DFQATT and CDR2 is SNEGSKA (reference sequence). This CDR3 contains 15 residues. Deletions cut 6 bases from V and 6 bases from J, with 21 bases between.

The chain carries TRBV21-1 and TRBJ2-4. TRBV21-1 is noted as a pseudogene. The CDR3 has 14 residues. CDR3 sequence: CASTLPLTKNIQYF. Here the CDR3 DNA reads TGTGCCAGCACCCTACCCTTAACCAAAAACATTCAGTACTTC.

This clonotype was recorded at least ten times. The J gene is TRBJ2-2, the V gene TRBV12-3 or TRBV12-4; D is ambiguous. The V end lost 3 bases, the J end lost 1 base, and 18 bases lay between the germline ends. The CDR3 extends over 18 amino acids. The CDR3 nucleotides read TGTGCCAGCAGTTTTAACCCCAACAGTGCACGGAACACCGGGGAGCTGTTTTTT. Its protein product is CASSFNPNSARNTGELFF.

This clonotype was observed a few times. The likely explanation is a read error, given a far larger clone one base away. The rearrangement links TRBV6-1 to TRBJ2-1, with 14 nucleotides matching TRBD2. CDR3 length: 16 amino acids. Germline values: CDR1 MNHNS, CDR2 SASEGT. Trimming removed 5 bases from V and 10 bases from J; junction bases left unmatched: 10. CDR3 bases: TGTGCCAGCAGTAACACGGGACTAGCGGGAGCTTACGAGCAGTTCTTC. Translation: CASSNTGLAGAYEQFF.

This clonotype was observed at least ten times. The chain is built from TRBV15 and TRBJ2-3; no firm D call. The V end was cut by 1 base, the J end by 0 bases, with 11 bases between. Germline lookup yields CDR1 LNHNV and CDR2 YYDKDF (reference sequence). The CDR3 loop spans 16 amino acids. The CDR3 coding sequence is TGTGCCACCAGCAGAGCGAACGGGCTAAGCACAGATACGCAGTATTTT. Its translation is CATSRANGLSTDTQYF.

This clonotype has a count of ten or more. The CDR3 nucleotides are TGCAGCGTTGAAACTCTCCGGGACCATTTCTTAATGAACACTGAAGCTTTCTTT. It specifies CSVETLRDHFLMNTEAFF. V is TRBV29-1 and J is TRBJ1-1, with a possible D match to TRBD1 (5 bases). The CDR3 has 18 residues. From germline, CDR1 is SQVTM and CDR2 ANQGSEA. The V end was cut by 2 bases, the J end by 0 bases, with 22 bases between.